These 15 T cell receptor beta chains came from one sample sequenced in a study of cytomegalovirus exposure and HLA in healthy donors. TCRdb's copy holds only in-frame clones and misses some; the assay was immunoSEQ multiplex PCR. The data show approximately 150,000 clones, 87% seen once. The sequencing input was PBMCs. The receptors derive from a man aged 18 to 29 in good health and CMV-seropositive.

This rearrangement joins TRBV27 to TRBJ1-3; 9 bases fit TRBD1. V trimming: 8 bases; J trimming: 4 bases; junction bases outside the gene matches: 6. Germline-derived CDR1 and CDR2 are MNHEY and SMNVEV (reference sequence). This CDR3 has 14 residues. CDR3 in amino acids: CASRGTGMGNTIYF. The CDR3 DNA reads TGTGCCAGCCGAGGGACAGGGATGGGAAACACCATATATTTT.

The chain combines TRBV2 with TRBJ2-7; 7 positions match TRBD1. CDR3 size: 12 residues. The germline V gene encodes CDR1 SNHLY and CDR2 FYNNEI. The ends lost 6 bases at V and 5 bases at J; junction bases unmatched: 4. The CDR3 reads CASRDRVNEQYF. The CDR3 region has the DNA TGTGCCAGCAGAGACAGGGTCAACGAGCAGTACTTC.

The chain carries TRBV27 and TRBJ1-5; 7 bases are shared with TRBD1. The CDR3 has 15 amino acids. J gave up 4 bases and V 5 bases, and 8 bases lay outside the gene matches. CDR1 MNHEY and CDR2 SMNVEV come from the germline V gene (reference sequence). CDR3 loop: CASSTRQGRNQPQHF. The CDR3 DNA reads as TGTGCCAGCAGTACCCGACAGGGACGGAATCAGCCCCAGCATTTT.

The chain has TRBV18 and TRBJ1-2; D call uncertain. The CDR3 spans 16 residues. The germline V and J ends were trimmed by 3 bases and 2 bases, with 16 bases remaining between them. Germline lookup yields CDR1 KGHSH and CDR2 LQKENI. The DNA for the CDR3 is TGTGCCAGCTCACCTATCGACACGGTAATAAACTATGGCTACACCTTC. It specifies CASSPIDTVINYGYTF.

DNA of the CDR3: TGTGCCAGCAGTTACTCCGGCAGGGGCTACAATGAGCAGTTCTTC. It is translated as CASSYSGRGYNEQFF. V and J are TRBV6-5 and TRBJ2-1, with D possibly TRBD1 on 6 matching bases. Germline CDR1 is MNHEY and CDR2 is SVGAGI. This CDR3 contains 15 residues. Deletions cut 0 bases from V and 3 bases from J, with 9 bases between.

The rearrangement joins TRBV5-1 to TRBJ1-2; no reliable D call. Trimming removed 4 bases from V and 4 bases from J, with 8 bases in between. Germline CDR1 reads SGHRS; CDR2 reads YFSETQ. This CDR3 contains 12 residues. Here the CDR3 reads CASSLYSYGYTF. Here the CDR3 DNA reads TGCGCCAGCAGCCTTTATAGCTATGGCTACACCTTC.

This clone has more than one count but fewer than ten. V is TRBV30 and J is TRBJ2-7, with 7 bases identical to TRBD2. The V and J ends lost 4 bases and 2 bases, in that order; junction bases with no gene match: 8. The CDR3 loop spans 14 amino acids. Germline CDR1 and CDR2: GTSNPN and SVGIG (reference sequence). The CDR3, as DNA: TGTGCCTGGATCGGTCCGAGCGGGGCCTACGAGCAGTACTTC. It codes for CAWIGPSGAYEQYF.

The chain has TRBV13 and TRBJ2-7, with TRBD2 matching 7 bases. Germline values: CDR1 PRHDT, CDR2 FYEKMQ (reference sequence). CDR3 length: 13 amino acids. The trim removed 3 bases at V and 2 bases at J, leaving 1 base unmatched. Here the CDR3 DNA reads TGTGCCAGCAGCTTCGCGGGAGCCTACGAGCAGTACTTC. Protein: CASSFAGAYEQYF.

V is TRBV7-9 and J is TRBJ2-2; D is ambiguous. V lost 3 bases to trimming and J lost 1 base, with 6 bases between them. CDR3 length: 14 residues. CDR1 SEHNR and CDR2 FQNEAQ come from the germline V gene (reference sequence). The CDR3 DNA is TGTGCCAGCAGCTTCTACAGGAACACCGGGGAGCTGTTTTTT. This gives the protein CASSFYRNTGELFF.

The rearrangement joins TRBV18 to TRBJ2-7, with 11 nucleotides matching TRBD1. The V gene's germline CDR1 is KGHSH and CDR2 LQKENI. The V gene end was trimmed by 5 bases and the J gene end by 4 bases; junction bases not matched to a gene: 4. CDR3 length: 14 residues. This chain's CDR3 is CASSVGQGAYEQYF. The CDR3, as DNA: TGTGCCAGCTCAGTCGGACAGGGGGCTTACGAGCAGTACTTC.

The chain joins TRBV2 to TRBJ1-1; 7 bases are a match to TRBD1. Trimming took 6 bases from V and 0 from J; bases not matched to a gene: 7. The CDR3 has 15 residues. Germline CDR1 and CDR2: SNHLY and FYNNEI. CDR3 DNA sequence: TGTGCCAGCAGCACGGGACAGAGATTGAACACTGAAGCTTTCTTT. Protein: CASSTGQRLNTEAFF.

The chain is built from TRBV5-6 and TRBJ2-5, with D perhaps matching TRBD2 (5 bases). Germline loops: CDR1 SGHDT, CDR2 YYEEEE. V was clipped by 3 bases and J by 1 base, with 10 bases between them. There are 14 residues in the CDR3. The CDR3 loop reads CASSSREFQETQYF. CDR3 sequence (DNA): TGTGCCAGCAGCTCGAGGGAGTTCCAAGAGACCCAGTACTTC.

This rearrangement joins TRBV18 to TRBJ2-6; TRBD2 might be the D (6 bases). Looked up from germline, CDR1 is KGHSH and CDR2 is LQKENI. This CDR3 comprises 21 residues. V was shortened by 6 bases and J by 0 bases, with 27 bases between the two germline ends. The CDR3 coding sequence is TGTGCCAGCTCCCCAGCCGTTGGAGGGGCAAGGGCCTCCTCTGGGGCCAACGTCCTGACTTTC. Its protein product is CASSPAVGGARASSGANVLTF.

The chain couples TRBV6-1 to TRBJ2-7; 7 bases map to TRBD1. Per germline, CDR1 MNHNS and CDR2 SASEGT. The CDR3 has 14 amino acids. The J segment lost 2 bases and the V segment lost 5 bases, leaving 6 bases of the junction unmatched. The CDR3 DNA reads TGTGCCAGCAGTACAGGGGCGTCCACCTACGAGCAGTACTTC. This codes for CASSTGASTYEQYF.

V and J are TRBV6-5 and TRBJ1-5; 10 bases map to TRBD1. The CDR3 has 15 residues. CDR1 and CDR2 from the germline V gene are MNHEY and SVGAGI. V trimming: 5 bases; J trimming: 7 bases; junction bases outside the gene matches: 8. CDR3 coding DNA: TGTGCCAGCAGTGGGGGGACAGGGGCCGGGCAGCCCCAGCATTTT. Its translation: CASSGGTGAGQPQHF.